This TCR beta chain was identified during a study of immune evolution from preneoplasia to lung adenocarcinoma (dated by TCRdb to the early 2020s). General notes on the study: HLA loss of heterozygosity was found in more than 5.5% of AIS, around 15% of MIA and roughly 31% of ADC lesions, and in no AAH lesions. The study used immune gene expression, TCR sequencing and multiplex immunofluorescence to profile the immune contexture of lung adenocarcinoma precursors and invasive adenocarcinoma. Resected precursor lesions (AAH, AIS, MIA) and invasive adenocarcinomas were each compared against paired morphologically normal lung tissue. Sample size was based on specimen availability rather than a prior power calculation. Whole exome sequencing and methylation data from the same cohort of nodules were integrated with the immune data. A total of some 48 patients with pulmonary nodules who underwent surgical resection were included in the overall cohort. TCR sequencing data were obtained from 51 patients. According to the study, roughly 100 samples were used for TCR sequencing. POLYSOLVER was used to infer Class I HLA alleles from exome data, while LOHHLA was used to detect allele-specific HLA loss. The paper's findings and limits, for the study overall: All patients were from Japan and China, so applicability to Western populations was uncertain. The findings rested on association rather than direct causation, and larger cohorts with long-term follow-up and longitudinal biopsies were considered necessary. Normal lung had the highest top T cell clone frequencies, which appeared to decline progressively from AAH through AIS, MIA and invasive adenocarcinoma. The highest T cell clonality was observed in KRAS-mutant nodules compared with EGFR-mutant or double wild-type lesions. Normal lung showed the highest clonality, whereas later-stage lesions appeared to have higher T cell density and diversity but lower clonality.

V loses 7 bases, J loses 3 bases, and the germline ends lie 15 bases apart. The germline V gene specifies MDHEN as CDR1 and SYDVKM as CDR2. The CDR3 goes from the cysteine to the phenylalanine over 14 residues. Just CDR3 DNA is preserved here, 42 bases in frame from base 1. This clone was picked up a small number of times. Its antigen remains undetermined. No base qualities exist here, and no much larger clone lies one base off it. Resection was performed on patients in Japan or China between the mid-2010s and the late 2010s. The histologic diagnosis of each case was independently confirmed on H&E slides by two lung cancer pathologists. To enrich premalignant or tumor cells for nucleic acid extraction, macro-dissection was performed after pathologic assessment. FFPE tissue was used for DNA isolation with the AllPrep DNA/RNA FFPE Kit. Using the immunoSEQ hsTCRbeta Kit, TCR beta CDR3 regions were sequenced from DNA. The paper's data handling went like this. The ImmunoSEQ Analyzer was used to analyse the TCR sequencing data. T cell clonality was defined as 1 minus Pielou's evenness, as computed on productive rearrangements. The inverse Simpson index, applied to productive templates, was used to measure T cell diversity. T cell density was expressed as TCR beta template counts normalized to usable DNA, with usable DNA estimated by amplifying and sequencing housekeeping genes. Two-sided Kruskal-Wallis tests were used to compare TCR metrics between histologic stages. The immuneACCESS repertoire file appears here via TCRdb, limited to in-frame rearrangements. These files lack a portion of the clones; in checked studies, under half of the deficit traces to unresolved V genes, and the cause of the others is not known. From that table come the V and J calls and clone size; the DNA was used to work out D and trimming. The sample contains roughly 14,000 clones, 65% to 85% of them found a single time. The leading ten clones occupy about 4.3% of the sample.

Sample: FFPE minimally invasive lung adenocarcinoma tissue. What the cell subset or site label conveys for this sample: micro-invasive lung adenocarcinoma (MIA). Recombination linked TRBV28 to TRBJ1-2; no D gene is confidently identified. This clonotype was obtained from a person aged 70 to 85 with lung adenocarcinoma. The CDR3 amino acid sequence is: CASISAGLHYGYTF. The nucleotide sequence is given as TGTGCCAGCATTTCAGCAGGATTACACTATGGCTACACCTTC.